The rows below give T cell receptor beta chains drawn from one sample of a study of T cells in Graves' hyperthyroidism and ophthalmopathy. TCRdb passed the multiplex PCR reads through MiXCR, listing each CDR3 protein once. The repertoire holds 650,000 to 700,000 distinct CDR3 sequences, with 17% as singletons. Sequenced sample: blood. The receptors were sampled from a man in his forties or fifties with Graves' hyperthyroidism. Each CDR3 is given with its conserved first and last residue. A D gene is named only where the DNA matches it firmly. The size entry is marked missing in some rows and otherwise reads once, few, many or a size class.

>TRBD1|TRBV11-1|.|16|TRBJ2-4
CASSSRDRLAKNIQYF
>TRBD1|TRBV11-2|many|15|TRBJ1-5
CASSLGGQINQPQHF
>TRBD1|TRBV20-1|many|14|TRBJ2-7
CSADTGTEAYEQYF
>TRBD2|TRBV3-1|many|16|TRBJ2-3
CASRDGTSGYTDTQYF
>.|TRBV28|few|16|TRBJ1-5
CASSLAGLAQYQPQHF
>TRBD1|TRBV12-3/TRBV12-4|many|17|TRBJ2-5
CASSLKVGDRGQETQYF
>.|TRBV30|few|13|TRBJ2-7
CAWSFGPKYEQYF
>TRBD1|TRBV6-1|.|13|TRBJ2-5
CASRRQGLPAQYF
>TRBD2|TRBV29-1|few|13|TRBJ2-1
CSDGTSGTREQFF
>TRBD1|TRBV15|.|14|TRBJ2-2
CATSTGGRVGELFF
>.|TRBV30|few|14|TRBJ2-3
CAWSVMGPADTQYF
>.|TRBV28|many|14|TRBJ2-3
CAVALAPVTDTQYF
>TRBD1|TRBV19|few|14|TRBJ1-5
CASSRQGVWQPQHF
>TRBD1|TRBV5-6|.|15|TRBJ2-3
CASSRPDRETDTQYF
>.|TRBV10-3|many|13|TRBJ2-5
CAISGQGGETQYF
>.|TRBV18|many|13|TRBJ2-7
CASSAGLSYEQYF
>.|TRBV7-2|many|13|TRBJ1-2
CASSSYRSDGYTF
>.|TRBV4-2|.|15|TRBJ1-1
CASSQAGFLNTEAFF
>TRBD2|TRBV2|many|15|TRBJ2-5
CASTVGSGRKETQYF
>.|TRBV19|many|15|TRBJ1-5
CASIPRGGSNQPQHF
>.|TRBV6-1|few|14|TRBJ2-7
CASSEVGRSYEQYF
>.|TRBV28|many|14|TRBJ1-4
CASSLPQSNEKLFF
>TRBD1|TRBV28|many|14|TRBJ2-7
CASSSGQGLYEQYF
>.|TRBV28|few|15|TRBJ1-4
CASKWGRGTNEKLFF
>TRBD2|TRBV27|many|17|TRBJ2-7
CASSPLGLAGVYYEQYF
>.|TRBV29-1|.|16|TRBJ2-1
CSVEEANSGVYNEQFF
>TRBD2|TRBV18|few|16|TRBJ2-3
CASSPLLAGVTDTQYF
>TRBD2|TRBV5-1|once|17|TRBJ2-5
CASSLAPLAGVMKTQYF
>TRBD2|TRBV9|.|16|TRBJ2-3
CASSVVTSGSVDTQYF
>.|TRBV13|few|13|TRBJ1-1
CASSFEGLMEAFF
>.|TRBV28|few|16|TRBJ2-3
CASSLKAYPTLSTQYF
>TRBD2|TRBV9|.|16|TRBJ2-2
CASSPGLAGRVGELFF
>.|TRBV9|few|16|TRBJ2-1
CASSPQGLPSHNEQFF
>.|TRBV9|.|16|TRBJ2-7
CASSASTSATTYEQYF
>TRBD1|TRBV5-1|many|15|TRBJ2-7
CASSKSGTGGDEQYF
>.|TRBV13|.|16|TRBJ2-1
CASSFSATHLINEQFF
>TRBD1|TRBV30|.|15|TRBJ2-5
CAWSPGTGYPETQYF
>.|TRBV7-9|few|15|TRBJ1-6
CASSSIDDSLASLHF
>TRBD1|TRBV6-2/TRBV6-3|many|13|TRBJ2-7
CAITGQVSLEQYF
>.|TRBV7-3|many|16|TRBJ2-1
CASSLTGGERGNEQFF
>TRBD1|TRBV12-3/TRBV12-4|many|14|TRBJ2-5
CASRGTGQGETQYF
>TRBD2|TRBV20-1|few|14|TRBJ2-1
CSARGASGRDEQFF
>.|TRBV10-3|many|13|TRBJ1-1
CAISEEGVGRAFF
>.|TRBV11-1|many|15|TRBJ2-7
CASSRFGTSTYEQYF
>.|TRBV24-1|.|16|TRBJ2-2
CATSDPRRENTGELFF
>.|TRBV10-1|few|15|TRBJ2-7
CASSGMEGVSYEQYF
>TRBD1|TRBV18|many|15|TRBJ1-4
CASSRTGTVNEKLFF
>.|TRBV3-1|many|12|TRBJ2-7
CASSQGRGEQYF
>TRBD2|TRBV6-1|few|14|TRBJ2-1
CASSASGSRDEQFF
>.|TRBV6-1|many|13|TRBJ1-2
CATSPWGTQGYTF